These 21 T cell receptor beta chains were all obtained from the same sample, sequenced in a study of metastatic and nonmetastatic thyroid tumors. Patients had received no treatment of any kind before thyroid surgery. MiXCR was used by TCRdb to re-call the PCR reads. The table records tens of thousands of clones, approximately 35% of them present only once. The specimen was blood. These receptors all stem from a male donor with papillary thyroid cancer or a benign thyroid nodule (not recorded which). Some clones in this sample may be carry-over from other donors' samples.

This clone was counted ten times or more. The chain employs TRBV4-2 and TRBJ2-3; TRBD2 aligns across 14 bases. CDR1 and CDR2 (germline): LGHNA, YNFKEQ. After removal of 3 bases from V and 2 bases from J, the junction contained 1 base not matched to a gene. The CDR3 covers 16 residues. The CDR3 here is CASSQTSGRATDTQYF. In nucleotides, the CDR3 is TGTGCCAGCAGCCAGACTAGCGGGAGGGCCACAGATACGCAGTATTTT.

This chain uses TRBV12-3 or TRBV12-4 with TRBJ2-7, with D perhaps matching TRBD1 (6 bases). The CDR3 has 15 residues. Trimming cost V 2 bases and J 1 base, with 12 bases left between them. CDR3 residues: CASSLYPGQSYEQYF. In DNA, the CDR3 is TGTGCCAGCAGTTTATATCCGGGACAATCCTACGAGCAGTACTTC.

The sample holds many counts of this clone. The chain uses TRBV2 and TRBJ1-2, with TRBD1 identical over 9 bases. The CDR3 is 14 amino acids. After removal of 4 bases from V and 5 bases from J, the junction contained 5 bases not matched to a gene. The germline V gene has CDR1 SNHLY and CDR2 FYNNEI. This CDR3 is CASSAGQGRYGYTF. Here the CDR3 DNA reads TGTGCCAGCAGTGCTGGACAGGGGAGATATGGCTACACCTTC. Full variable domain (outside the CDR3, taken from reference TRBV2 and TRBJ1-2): EPEVTQTPSHQVTQMGQEVILRCVPISNHLYFYWYRQILGQKVEFLVSFYNNEISEKSEIFDDQFSVERPDGSNFTLKIRSTKLEDSAMYFCASSAGQGRYGYTFGSGTRLTVV.

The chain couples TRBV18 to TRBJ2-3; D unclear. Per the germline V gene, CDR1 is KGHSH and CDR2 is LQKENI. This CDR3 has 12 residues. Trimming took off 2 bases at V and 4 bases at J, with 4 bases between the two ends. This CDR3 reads CASSPRSDTQYF. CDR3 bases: TGTGCCAGCTCACCAAGATCAGATACGCAGTATTTT.

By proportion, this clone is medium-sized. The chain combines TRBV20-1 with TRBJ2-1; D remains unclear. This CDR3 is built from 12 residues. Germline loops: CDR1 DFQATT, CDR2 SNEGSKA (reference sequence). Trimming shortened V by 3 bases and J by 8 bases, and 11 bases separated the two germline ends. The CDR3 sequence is CSASSVPHEQFF. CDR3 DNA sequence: TGCAGTGCTAGTTCGGTCCCCCATGAGCAGTTCTTC.

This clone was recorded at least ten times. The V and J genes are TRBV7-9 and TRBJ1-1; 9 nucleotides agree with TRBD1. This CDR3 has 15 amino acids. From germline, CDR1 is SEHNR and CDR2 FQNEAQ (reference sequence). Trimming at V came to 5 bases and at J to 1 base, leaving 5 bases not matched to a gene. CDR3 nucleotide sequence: TGTGCCAGCAGCATACCACAGGGGGCGAACACTGAAGCTTTCTTT. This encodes CASSIPQGANTEAFF.

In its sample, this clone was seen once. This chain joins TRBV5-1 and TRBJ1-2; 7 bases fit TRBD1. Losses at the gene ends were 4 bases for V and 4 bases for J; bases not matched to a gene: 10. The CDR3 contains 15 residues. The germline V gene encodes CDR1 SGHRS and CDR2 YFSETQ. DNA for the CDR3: TGCGCCAGCAGCCCAAACACAGGGGATGCCTATGGCTACACCTTC. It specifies CASSPNTGDAYGYTF.

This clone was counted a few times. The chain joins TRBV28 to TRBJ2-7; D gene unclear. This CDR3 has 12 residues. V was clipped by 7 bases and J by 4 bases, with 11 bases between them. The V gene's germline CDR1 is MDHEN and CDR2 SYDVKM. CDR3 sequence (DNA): TGTGCCAGCACCTTAATAGGGTACGAGCAGTACTTC. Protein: CASTLIGYEQYF.

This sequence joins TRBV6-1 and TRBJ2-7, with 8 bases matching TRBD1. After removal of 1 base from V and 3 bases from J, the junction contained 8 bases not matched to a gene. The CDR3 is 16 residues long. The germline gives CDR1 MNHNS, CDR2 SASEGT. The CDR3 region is CASSEGRQGRYYEQYF. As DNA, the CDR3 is TGTGCCAGCAGTGAAGGGCGACAGGGGCGATACTACGAGCAGTACTTC.

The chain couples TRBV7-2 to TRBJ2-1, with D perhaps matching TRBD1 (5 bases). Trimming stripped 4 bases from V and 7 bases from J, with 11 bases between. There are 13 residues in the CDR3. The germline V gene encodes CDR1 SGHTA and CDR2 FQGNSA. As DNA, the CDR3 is TGTGCCAGCAGCTCAGGGCCCTGGAATGAGCAGTTCTTC. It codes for CASSSGPWNEQFF.

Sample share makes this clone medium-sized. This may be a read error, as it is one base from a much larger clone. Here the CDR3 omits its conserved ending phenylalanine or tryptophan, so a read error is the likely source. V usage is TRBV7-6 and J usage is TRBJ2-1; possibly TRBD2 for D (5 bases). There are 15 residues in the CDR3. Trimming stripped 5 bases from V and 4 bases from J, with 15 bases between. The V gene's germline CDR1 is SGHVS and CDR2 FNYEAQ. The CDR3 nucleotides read TGTGCCAGCAGCCCAGGCAGCGGCCCGTACAATGAGCAGTTCGTC. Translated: CASSPGSGPYNEQFV.

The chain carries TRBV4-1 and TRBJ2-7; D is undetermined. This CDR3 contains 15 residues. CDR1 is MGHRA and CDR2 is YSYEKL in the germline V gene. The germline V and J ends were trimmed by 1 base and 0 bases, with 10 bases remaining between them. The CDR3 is CASSQGGVSSYEQYF. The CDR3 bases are TGCGCCAGCAGCCAAGGTGGCGTGAGCTCCTACGAGCAGTACTTC.

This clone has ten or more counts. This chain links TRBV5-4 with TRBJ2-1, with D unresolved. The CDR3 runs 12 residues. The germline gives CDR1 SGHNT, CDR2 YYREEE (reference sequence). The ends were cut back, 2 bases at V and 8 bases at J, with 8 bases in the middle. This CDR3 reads CASSFTEHEQFF. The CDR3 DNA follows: TGTGCCAGCAGCTTTACGGAGCATGAGCAGTTCTTC.

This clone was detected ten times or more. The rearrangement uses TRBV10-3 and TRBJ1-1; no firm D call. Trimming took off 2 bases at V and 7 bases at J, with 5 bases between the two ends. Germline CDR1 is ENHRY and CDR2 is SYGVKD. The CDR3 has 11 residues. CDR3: CAISEEYEAFF. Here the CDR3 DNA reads TGTGCCATCAGTGAGGAATATGAAGCTTTCTTT.

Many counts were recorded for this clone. CDR3 sequence (DNA): TGTGCCAGCAGGTCCCGGGTGGGAAGTCTAAAAGTTGGCTCTGGGGCCAACGTCCTGACTTTC. Protein: CASRSRVGSLKVGSGANVLTF. This chain joins TRBV6-7 and TRBJ2-6; D is uncertain. TRBV6-7 belongs to the ORF category, with a function that is uncertain. This CDR3 has 21 residues. V was pared by 6 bases and J by 0 bases, with 27 bases between.

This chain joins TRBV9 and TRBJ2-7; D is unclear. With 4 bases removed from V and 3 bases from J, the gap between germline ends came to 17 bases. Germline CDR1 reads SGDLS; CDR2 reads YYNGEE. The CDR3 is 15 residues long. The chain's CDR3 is CASSPLPEPHYEQYF. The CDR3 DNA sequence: TGTGCCAGCAGCCCTCTACCTGAACCCCACTACGAGCAGTACTTC.

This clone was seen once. Here the CDR3 reads CSAGPIDTQYF. The DNA for the CDR3 is TGCAGTGCTGGCCCGATAGATACGCAGTATTTT. The chain joins TRBV20-1 to TRBJ2-3; no firm D call. The V end was cut by 5 bases, the J end by 5 bases, with 8 bases between. This CDR3 is built from 11 residues. The germline V gene encodes CDR1 DFQATT and CDR2 SNEGSKA (reference sequence).

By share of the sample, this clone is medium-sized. Here the CDR3 DNA reads TGTGCCAGCAGCCTCAACCGTGATACGCAGTATTTT. This translates into CASSLNRDTQYF. The chain uses TRBV5-5 and TRBJ2-3; D gene unclear. V lost 4 bases to trimming and J lost 6 bases, with 9 bases between them. Germline CDR1 SGHKS, CDR2 YYEKEE (reference sequence). The CDR3 has 12 amino acids.

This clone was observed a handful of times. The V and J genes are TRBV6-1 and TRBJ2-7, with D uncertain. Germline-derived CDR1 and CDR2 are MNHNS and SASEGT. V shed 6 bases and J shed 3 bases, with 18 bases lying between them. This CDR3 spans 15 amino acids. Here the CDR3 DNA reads TGTGCCAGCAGCCCGGGCTCCGCCCCTCTCTACGAGCAGTACTTC. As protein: CASSPGSAPLYEQYF.

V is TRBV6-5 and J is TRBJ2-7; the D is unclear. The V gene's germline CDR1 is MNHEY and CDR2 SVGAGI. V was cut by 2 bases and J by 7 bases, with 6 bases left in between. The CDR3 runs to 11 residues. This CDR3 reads CASSYRVEQYF. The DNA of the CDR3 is TGTGCCAGCAGTTACAGGGTTGAGCAGTACTTC.

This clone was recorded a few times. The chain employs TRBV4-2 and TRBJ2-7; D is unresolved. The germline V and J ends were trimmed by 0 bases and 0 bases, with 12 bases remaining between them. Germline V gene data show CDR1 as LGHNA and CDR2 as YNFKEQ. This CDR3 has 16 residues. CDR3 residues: CASSQEAGQPSYEQYF. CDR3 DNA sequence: TGTGCCAGCAGCCAAGAGGCCGGGCAACCCTCCTACGAGCAGTACTTC.